A single sample is the source of the 30 T cell receptor beta chains below, sequenced in a study of T-cell memory formation after mild COVID-19. Each CDR3 protein is one row after TCRdb ran MiXCR on the 5' RACE reads. This table holds a few hundred thousand distinct CDR3 sequences, roughly 18% found once. The sequenced sample consisted of PBMCs or a T cell subset sorted from them (not recorded which). These receptors came from a man between 18 and 29 years old who had mild COVID-19 (a few samples of this study predate the infection). Cell type and time point are not known.

This clonotype was counted a few times. V gene TRBV18 combines with J gene TRBJ2-5; D not resolved. There are 14 residues in the CDR3. Per germline, CDR1 KGHSH and CDR2 LQKENI. V was trimmed by 1 base and J by 1 base, leaving 7 bases between them. CDR3 sequence: CASSPRQAQETQYF. As DNA, the CDR3 is TGTGCCAGCTCACCACGGCAGGCCCAAGAGACCCAGTACTTC.

This clonotype occurred many times. The V and J genes are TRBV7-9 and TRBJ1-1, with D uncertain. The length of the CDR3 is 15 residues. Trimming removed 0 bases at V and 4 bases at J, with 12 bases between. Germline V gene lookup returns CDR1 SEHNR and CDR2 FQNEAQ (reference sequence). The CDR3: CASSLASTSRTEAFF. The CDR3 bases are TGTGCCAGCAGCTTAGCCTCCACATCCCGCACTGAAGCTTTCTTT.

This clonotype was counted a few times. The V and J genes are TRBV11-2 and TRBJ2-5; D is ambiguous. The germline CDR1 and CDR2 sequences are SGHAT and FQNNGV. V was trimmed by 5 bases and J by 3 bases, leaving 10 bases between them. The CDR3 is 13 residues long. The CDR3 DNA sequence: TGTGCCAGCAGCCGGGCGTCCGAAGAGACCCAGTACTTC. It yields the protein CASSRASEETQYF.

J is TRBJ2-3 and V is TRBV29-1; D might be TRBD2 (5 bases). In germline, CDR1 is SQVTM, CDR2 ANQGSEA. V was cut by 3 bases and J by 3 bases, with 10 bases left in between. This CDR3 spans 13 amino acids. The DNA for the CDR3 is TGCAGCGTTGAGCGGGTTCTGACAGATACGCAGTATTTT. Its translation is CSVERVLTDTQYF.

This clonotype appeared a few times. V usage is TRBV7-3 and J usage is TRBJ2-2; D not certain. V lost 3 bases to trimming and J lost 1 base, with 12 bases between them. Germline V gives CDR1 SGHTA, CDR2 FQGTGA. This CDR3 has 16 amino acids. CDR3 region: CASSFDRSGNTGELFF. In nucleotides, the CDR3 is TGTGCCAGCAGCTTTGACCGGTCAGGGAACACCGGGGAGCTGTTTTTT.

This clonotype was detected only a few times. CDR3 DNA: TGTGCCAGCAGTGCCCCTAAGACAGGTCGCACCGGGGAGCTGTTTTTT. Translation: CASSAPKTGRTGELFF. The chain recombines TRBV12-3 or TRBV12-4 with TRBJ2-2; a possible D gene is TRBD1 (6 bases). The CDR3 covers 16 residues. V was pared by 5 bases and J by 4 bases, with 17 bases between.

The gene calls are TRBV4-1 and TRBJ2-7, with D maybe TRBD1 (5 bases). The CDR3 has 15 amino acids. The V end lost 1 base, the J end lost 3 bases, and 13 bases lay between the germline ends. CDR1 and CDR2 from the germline V gene are MGHRA and YSYEKL. CDR3 region: CASSQVGSRGYEQYF. For the CDR3, the DNA is TGCGCCAGCAGCCAAGTTGGCAGTAGGGGCTACGAGCAGTACTTC.

The sample holds a few counts of this clonotype. This chain joins TRBV18 and TRBJ1-2; D ambiguous. CDR1 and CDR2 from the germline V gene are KGHSH and LQKENI. Trimming cost V 3 bases and J 4 bases, with 12 bases left between them. This CDR3 spans 14 amino acids. The CDR3 DNA reads as TGTGCCAGCTCACCGGCATCTGATTCCTATGGCTACACCTTC. Translating gives CASSPASDSYGYTF.

The chain has TRBV6-2 or TRBV6-3 and TRBJ1-1, with a possible D match to TRBD1 (5 bases). CDR3 length equals 12 residues. The germline V gene has CDR1 MNHEY and CDR2 SVGEGT. Trimming removed 7 bases from V and 5 bases from J, with 11 bases in between. The CDR3 is CASKWDDTEAFF. The CDR3 nucleotides read TGTGCCAGCAAATGGGACGATACTGAAGCTTTCTTT.

This clonotype has just a few counts. This chain links TRBV7-2 with TRBJ2-5, with D possibly matching TRBD2 (6 bases). The V gene's germline CDR1 is SGHTA and CDR2 FQGNSA. The CDR3 spans 15 residues. Trimming removed 2 bases at V and 4 bases at J, with 14 bases between. The chain's CDR3 is CASSLPPSGVETQYF. CDR3 nucleotide sequence: TGTGCCAGCAGCTTACCCCCGTCGGGGGTAGAGACCCAGTACTTC.

There are a few counts of this clonotype. This chain joins TRBV5-1 and TRBJ2-5, with 11 nucleotides matching TRBD1. The CDR3 runs 15 residues. Looked up from germline, CDR1 is SGHRS and CDR2 is YFSETQ. V lost 0 bases to trimming and J lost 2 bases; unmatched junction nucleotides: 0. The CDR3, as DNA: TGCGCCAGCAGCTTGGGGGACAGGGGGCAAGAGACCCAGTACTTC. Its translation is CASSLGDRGQETQYF.

CDR3 coding DNA: TGCGCCAGCAGCTCGACCTGGGAGTTTGGAAACACCATATATTTT. Amino acids: CASSSTWEFGNTIYF. The chain couples TRBV5-1 to TRBJ1-3; no reliable D call. The germline gives CDR1 SGHRS, CDR2 YFSETQ. V was trimmed by 3 bases and J by 3 bases, leaving 13 bases between them. The CDR3 consists of 15 residues. The complete variable domain, with remaining parts taken from reference TRBV5-1 and TRBJ1-3, reads KAGVTQTPRYLIKTRGQQVTLSCSPISGHRSVSWYQQTPGQGLQFLFEYFSETQRNKGNFPGRFSGRQFSNSRSEMNVSTLELGDSALYLCASSSTWEFGNTIYFGEGSWLTVV.

The chain is built from TRBV20-1 and TRBJ2-7; D may match TRBD1 or TRBD2 (5 bases each). In germline, CDR1 is DFQATT, CDR2 SNEGSKA (reference sequence). V lost 2 bases and J lost 0, with 14 bases in between. The CDR3 has 15 amino acids. CDR3 sequence (DNA): TGCAGTGCTAGACAGTCAGAGGGGAGCTCCTACGAGCAGTACTTC. Its translation is CSARQSEGSSYEQYF.

This clonotype was seen more than once but under ten times. The chain employs TRBV12-3 or TRBV12-4 and TRBJ1-4; tentative D call: TRBD1 (5 bases). The CDR3 length is 16 residues. V shed 7 bases and J shed 8 bases, with 23 bases lying between them. The CDR3 region has the DNA TGTGCCAGCACTCTGGGGCGCCAAGGGGCGCGCGAAAAACTGTTTTTT. Protein sequence: CASTLGRQGAREKLFF.

The rearrangement uses TRBV5-1 and TRBJ1-2; TRBD1 might be the D (5 bases). This CDR3 spans 14 amino acids. CDR1 and CDR2 from the germline V gene are SGHRS and YFSETQ. V was clipped by 0 bases and J by 8 bases, with 14 bases between them. For the CDR3, the DNA is TGCGCCAGCAGCTTGGCGCGTGGGGGACGAGGCTACACCTTC. It translates to CASSLARGGRGYTF. Combining the CDR3 with reference TRBV5-1 and TRBJ1-2 gives the whole variable domain KAGVTQTPRYLIKTRGQQVTLSCSPISGHRSVSWYQQTPGQGLQFLFEYFSETQRNKGNFPGRFSGRQFSNSRSEMNVSTLELGDSALYLCASSLARGGRGYTFGSGTRLTVV.

This clonotype has only a few counts. The rearrangement uses TRBV4-2 and TRBJ2-2; TRBD2 agrees at 13 bases. The CDR3 loop spans 18 amino acids. Germline V gene data show CDR1 as LGHNA and CDR2 as YNFKEQ. V shed 1 base and J 6 bases; nucleotides not matched to a gene: 8. The CDR3, as DNA: TGTGCCAGCAGCCAAGTCGGACTAGCGGGGGCCCTACCCGGGGAGCTGTTTTTT. It encodes CASSQVGLAGALPGELFF.

The rearrangement uses TRBV7-3 and TRBJ2-3; TRBD2 agrees at 9 bases. Germline lookup yields CDR1 SGHTA and CDR2 FQGTGA. Trimming took 4 bases from V and 3 from J; bases not matched to a gene: 8. The CDR3 is 16 residues long. CDR3 sequence: CASSSLTSGYTDTQYF. The CDR3, as DNA: TGTGCCAGCAGCTCCCTAACTAGCGGGTATACAGATACGCAGTATTTT.

The rearrangement links TRBV19 to TRBJ1-6, with TRBD1 as a possible D gene (6 bases). There are 17 residues in the CDR3. Germline values: CDR1 LNHDA, CDR2 SQIVND (reference sequence). Trimming cost V 8 bases and J 0 bases, with 17 bases left between them. The CDR3 bases are TGTGCCAGTGGAGTGGACAGCACACGCTCCTATAATTCACCCCTCCACTTT. Translating it yields CASGVDSTRSYNSPLHF.

The chain joins TRBV7-9 to TRBJ2-7; D could derive from TRBD1 or TRBD2 (5 bases each). From germline, CDR1 is SEHNR and CDR2 FQNEAQ (reference sequence). The ends were cut back, 8 bases at V and 1 base at J, with 9 bases in the middle. CDR3 length: 12 residues. In nucleotides, the CDR3 is TGTGCCAGCGACAGCGGATCCTACGAGCAGTACTTC. This translates into CASDSGSYEQYF.

This clonotype was observed many times. The V and J genes are TRBV12-3 or TRBV12-4 and TRBJ1-1; D gene unclear. V was trimmed by 7 bases and J by 2 bases, leaving 14 bases between them. The CDR3 is 14 amino acids. CDR3 nucleotide sequence: TGTGCCAGCACTGTCGGGCTGACAAACACTGAAGCTTTCTTT. Translation: CASTVGLTNTEAFF.

In its sample, this clonotype was seen many times. This sequence joins TRBV24-1 and TRBJ2-2, with 7 bases identical to TRBD1. Germline CDR1 is KGHDR and CDR2 is SFDVKD. The ends lost 0 bases at V and 3 bases at J; junction bases unmatched: 0. The CDR3 is 15 residues long. The DNA of the CDR3 is TGTGCCACCAGTGATTTGGACAGGGACACCGGGGAGCTGTTTTTT. It encodes CATSDLDRDTGELFF.

The CDR3 loop is CASSERPGRNGDTQYF. For the CDR3, the DNA is TGTGCCAGCAGTGAAAGGCCCGGTAGAAACGGGGATACGCAGTATTTT. J is TRBJ2-3 and V is TRBV2, with no clear D. Trimming shortened V by 2 bases and J by 6 bases, and 18 bases separated the two germline ends. Looked up from germline, CDR1 is SNHLY and CDR2 is FYNNEI. This CDR3 is 16 amino acids long. Drawing the rest from reference TRBV2 and TRBJ2-3, the complete variable domain is EPEVTQTPSHQVTQMGQEVILRCVPISNHLYFYWYRQILGQKVEFLVSFYNNEISEKSEIFDDQFSVERPDGSNFTLKIRSTKLEDSAMYFCASSERPGRNGDTQYFGPGTRLTVL.

The chain combines TRBV25-1 with TRBJ1-4; a weak D match, TRBD1 (5 bases). The CDR3 sequence is 15 residues long. Trimming pared 1 base from V and 10 bases from J, leaving 16 bases between. Germline lookup yields CDR1 MGHDK and CDR2 SYGVNS. CDR3 nucleotides: TGTGCCAGCAGTGAATTGCGGGACTATGAAGGAAAACTGTTTTTT. Amino acid sequence: CASSELRDYEGKLFF.

This clonotype was counted only a few times. The V gene is TRBV15, the J gene TRBJ2-1, with a weak D call TRBD2 (7 bases). V dropped 7 bases and J dropped 0 bases, with 16 bases sitting between them. Germline CDR1 reads LNHNV; CDR2 reads YYDKDF (reference sequence). This CDR3 has 16 amino acids. The CDR3 DNA follows: TGTGCCACCAAAAGGAGGGGGGGGAGCTCCTACAATGAGCAGTTCTTC. Translating it yields CATKRRGGSSYNEQFF.

Many counts were recorded for this clonotype. The gene calls are TRBV7-9 and TRBJ2-5; D remains ambiguous. CDR3 length: 12 residues. The V end was cut by 3 bases, the J end by 1 base, with 3 bases between. Germline V gene sequence: CDR1 SEHNR, CDR2 FQNEAQ (reference sequence). CDR3 sequence (DNA): TGTGCCAGCAGCTTTACCCAAGAGACCCAGTACTTC. Protein product: CASSFTQETQYF.

This chain uses TRBV5-6 with TRBJ1-2; TRBD1 agrees at 10 bases. CDR3 length: 14 amino acids. V dropped 5 bases and J dropped 5; count of bases not matched to a gene: 6. Germline assignment: CDR1 SGHDT and CDR2 YYEEEE. The CDR3 DNA reads TGTGCCAGCAGACGACAGGGGGCGCAGTATGGCTACACCTTC. Its translation is CASRRQGAQYGYTF.

This clonotype turned up a few times. The chain uses TRBV6-5 and TRBJ1-1; maybe TRBD1 (5 bases). The V gene's germline CDR1 is MNHEY and CDR2 SVGAGI. The ends were cut back, 5 bases at V and 3 bases at J, with 13 bases in the middle. This CDR3 region has 14 residues. CDR3 amino acids: CASSRRGADTEAFF. In DNA, the CDR3 is TGTGCCAGCAGTCGGAGGGGCGCGGACACTGAAGCTTTCTTT.

The rearrangement links TRBV20-1 to TRBJ2-1; D may be TRBD2 (6 bases). V lost 6 bases, J lost 1 base, and 22 bases lay in between. The germline V gene has CDR1 DFQATT and CDR2 SNEGSKA (reference sequence). This CDR3 comprises 17 residues. CDR3 DNA: TGCAGTGCAACACGCCCCCACGGGAGAGAATCCTACAATGAGCAGTTCTTC. This codes for CSATRPHGRESYNEQFF.

The sample holds a few counts of this clonotype. The chain couples TRBV2 to TRBJ2-7; D is ambiguous. The V gene lost 4 bases and the J gene lost 6 bases, with 10 bases spanning the gap. Germline V gives CDR1 SNHLY, CDR2 FYNNEI. The CDR3 sequence is 12 residues long. The CDR3 reads CASSVWSTEQYF. The DNA of the CDR3 is TGTGCCAGCAGTGTTTGGAGCACCGAGCAGTACTTC.

This clonotype was seen repeatedly, ten times or more. The V and J genes are TRBV27 and TRBJ1-5; tentative D call: TRBD1 (6 bases). Trimming took 0 bases from V and 1 from J, leaving 7 bases between them. The length of the CDR3 is 15 residues. The germline V gene has CDR1 MNHEY and CDR2 SMNVEV (reference sequence). The CDR3 is CASSLSGGSNQPQHF. For the CDR3, the DNA is TGTGCCAGCAGTTTATCAGGGGGGAGCAATCAGCCCCAGCATTTT.